The clone carrying this TCR beta chain was seen a single time. The CDR3 length is 14 residues. Trimming removed 7 bases from V and 7 bases from J, with 17 bases in between. CDR1 is WSHSY, CDR2 SAAADI, per germline. The sample originates from a study of CD8 T cells in Susac syndrome. An amount of RNA that ranged from roughly 0.5 to 1 ug was reverse transcribed with random hexamers. TCRdb fed the immunoSEQ multiplex PCR reads into MiXCR, producing one record per CDR3 protein. Among 160,000 or so distinct CDR3 sequences listed, approximately 95% were seen once. The receptor was derived from a human donor with Susac syndrome. What was sequenced was CD4+ T cells from PBMCs. The chain uses TRBV10-2 and TRBJ2-1; possible D gene TRBD1, 6 bases. The CDR3 protein is CASTGHQRGNEQFF. The DNA for the CDR3 is TGCGCCAGCACGGGACACCAAAGGGGGAATGAGCAGTTCTTC.